The 22 T cell receptor beta chains in this list originate from one sample, sequenced in a study of shared T cell receptors in the human thymus. TCRdb's table, derived via immunoSEQ multiplex PCR, lists solely in-frame clones and lacks some. The data contain 720,000 or so clones, 80% to 90% of them singletons. These data were also filed under a second study, of human thymus T cells.

Input material: thymocytes. Every receptor here comes from a girl younger than two with a congenital heart defect.

The chain has TRBV28 and TRBJ1-2, with 8 bases that match TRBD1. J lost 5 bases, V lost 6 bases, and 8 bases had no gene match. CDR1 and CDR2 from the germline V gene are MDHEN and SYDVKM. The CDR3 is 14 amino acids. The CDR3: CASSDRGGDYGYTF. In nucleotides, the CDR3 is TGTGCCAGCAGCGACAGGGGAGGGGATTATGGCTACACCTTC.

The chain joins TRBV28 to TRBJ2-7, with 9 bases identical to TRBD1. V lost 2 bases to trimming and J lost 7 bases; unmatched junction nucleotides: 12. The CDR3 sequence is 16 residues long. Per the germline V gene, CDR1 is MDHEN and CDR2 is SYDVKM. In nucleotides, the CDR3 is TGTGCCAGCAGTTTAGGGCTCCGGGACAGGGCGCGAGAGCAGTACTTC. It specifies CASSLGLRDRAREQYF. The full variable domain, with the rest looked up from reference TRBV28 and TRBJ2-7, is DVKVTQSSRYLVKRTGEKVFLECVQDMDHENMFWYRQDPGLGLRLIYFSYDVKMKEKGDIPEGYSVSREKKERFSLILESASTNQTSMYLCASSLGLRDRAREQYFGPGTRLTVT.

This clone was found once. J is TRBJ1-2 and V is TRBV4-1, with a possible D match to TRBD1 (6 bases). This CDR3 contains 14 residues. CDR1 and CDR2 from the germline V gene are MGHRA and YSYEKL. Trimming stripped 2 bases from V and 2 bases from J, with 9 bases between. The CDR3 here is CASSQHGQNYGYTF. DNA for the CDR3: TGCGCCAGCAGCCAACATGGACAGAACTATGGCTACACCTTC.

This chain links TRBV25-1 with TRBJ1-1; 9 nucleotides align to TRBD1. Germline V lookup: CDR1 MGHDK, CDR2 SYGVNS. J was trimmed by 1 base and V by 1 base; bases with no gene match: 4. The CDR3 totals 16 residues. CDR3 amino acids: CASSESGTGPNTEAFF. The CDR3 nucleotides are TGTGCCAGCAGTGAATCCGGGACAGGGCCGAACACTGAAGCTTTCTTT.

V usage is TRBV19 and J usage is TRBJ2-7; a possible D gene is TRBD2 (7 bases). Germline CDR1 is LNHDA and CDR2 is SQIVND (reference sequence). The V and J ends lost 6 bases and 2 bases respectively, with 23 bases between them. CDR3 length equals 17 residues. The CDR3 sequence: CASSGGPTGRPPYEQYF. The CDR3 nucleotides read TGTGCCAGTAGCGGGGGGCCTACAGGTCGGCCACCCTACGAGCAGTACTTC.

The sample holds a few counts of this clone. The genes are TRBV6-4 and TRBJ1-2, with a possible D match to TRBD1 (5 bases). Germline values: CDR1 MRHNA, CDR2 SNTAGT. This CDR3 has 11 residues. V lost 6 bases and J 7 bases, leaving 9 bases between the germline ends. In nucleotides, the CDR3 is TGTGCCAGCAGGCAGGGATCTGGCTACACCTTC. Encoded protein: CASRQGSGYTF.

V is TRBV25-1 and J is TRBJ2-5, with 10 bases lining up with TRBD2. Trimming removed 5 bases from V and 1 base from J; junction bases left unmatched: 4. Germline CDR1 is MGHDK and CDR2 is SYGVNS. The CDR3 spans 15 residues. The CDR3 loop reads CASSRTSGTQETQYF. The CDR3 DNA reads TGTGCCAGCAGTAGGACTAGCGGAACCCAAGAGACCCAGTACTTC.

The chain is built from TRBV9 and TRBJ2-7; tentatively, D is TRBD1 (6 bases). The CDR3 extends over 19 amino acids. V shed 2 bases and J shed 0 bases, with 24 bases lying between them. Germline V gene sequence: CDR1 SGDLS, CDR2 YYNGEE. CDR3 loop: CASSVDPEPPGHHSYEQYF. The CDR3 bases are TGTGCCAGCAGCGTGGATCCTGAACCCCCGGGACACCACTCCTACGAGCAGTACTTC.

The chain has TRBV7-4 and TRBJ1-1, with D uncertain. The length of the CDR3 is 15 residues. Looked up from germline, CDR1 is SGHVT and CDR2 is SQSDAQ. V gave up 4 bases and J gave up 1 base, with 13 bases separating them. The CDR3 is CASSWKQGGNTEAFF. The CDR3 DNA follows: TGTGCCAGCAGCTGGAAGCAAGGAGGGAACACTGAAGCTTTCTTT.

The chain recombines TRBV27 with TRBJ2-3; D is possibly TRBD2 (7 bases). V lost 4 bases to trimming and J lost 6 bases, with 23 bases between them. From germline, CDR1 is MNHEY and CDR2 SMNVEV (reference sequence). This CDR3 has 17 residues. The CDR3 here is CASSSLPGGASGDTQYF. CDR3 nucleotide sequence: TGTGCCAGCAGTTCACTCCCTGGGGGGGCCTCGGGGGATACGCAGTATTTT.

The genes are TRBV23-1 and TRBJ1-1; TRBD1 might be the D (6 bases). TRBV23-1 is identified as an open reading frame with a role that is uncertain. The germline V and J ends were trimmed by 8 bases and 0 bases, with 10 bases remaining between them. The CDR3 is 13 amino acids. Written as DNA, the CDR3 is TGCGCCAGCCCCGGACAGATGAACACTGAAGCTTTCTTT. Its protein product is CASPGQMNTEAFF.

The genes are TRBV19 and TRBJ1-5; possible D gene TRBD1, 5 bases. Looked up from germline, CDR1 is LNHDA and CDR2 is SQIVND (reference sequence). This CDR3 has 16 residues. The V gene lost 7 bases and the J gene lost 3 bases, with 19 bases spanning the gap. The CDR3 coding sequence is TGTGCCAGTAAAGGGGAGAAGGAGGGTTCCAATCAGCCCCAGCATTTT. It yields the protein CASKGEKEGSNQPQHF.

The chain is built from TRBV7-2 and TRBJ2-5; a possible D gene is TRBD2 (5 bases). V lost 5 bases and J 5 bases, leaving 15 bases between the germline ends. The CDR3 covers 14 residues. Germline CDR1 is SGHTA and CDR2 is FQGNSA. CDR3 amino acids: CASSPKGRRETQYF. CDR3 in DNA: TGTGCCAGCAGCCCCAAGGGCCGGAGGGAGACCCAGTACTTC.

The J gene is TRBJ2-7, the V gene TRBV5-4; the D is unclear. Trimming cost V 4 bases and J 3 bases, with 17 bases left between them. CDR3 size: 15 residues. CDR1 is SGHNT, CDR2 YYREEE, per germline (reference sequence). CDR3: CASSAAQVKLYEQYF. CDR3 nucleotide sequence: TGTGCCAGCAGCGCAGCTCAGGTTAAGCTCTACGAGCAGTACTTC.

J is TRBJ1-2 and V is TRBV6-1; 9 positions agree with TRBD1. This CDR3 has 15 residues. J was trimmed by 6 bases and V by 6 bases; bases with no gene match: 11. Germline V lookup: CDR1 MNHNS, CDR2 SASEGT. In nucleotides, the CDR3 is TGTGCCAGCAGAAACCCGGACAGGGGAATTGATGGCTACACCTTC. This encodes CASRNPDRGIDGYTF.

This clone has a single count. The V and J genes are TRBV7-2 and TRBJ1-5, with a possible D match to TRBD1 (5 bases). Germline V gives CDR1 SGHTA, CDR2 FQGNSA. The CDR3 extends over 15 amino acids. The V end was cut by 1 base, the J end by 7 bases, with 14 bases between. CDR3 in amino acids: CASSLVSGGHQPQHF. The CDR3 DNA reads as TGTGCCAGCAGCTTAGTGTCCGGGGGTCACCAGCCCCAGCATTTT. Based on the CDR3 plus reference TRBV7-2 and TRBJ1-5, the full variable domain is GAGVSQSPSNKVTEKGKDVELRCDPISGHTALYWYRQSLGQGLEFLIYFQGNSAPDKSGLPSDRFSAERTGGSVSTLTIQRTQQEDSAVYLCASSLVSGGHQPQHFGDGTRLSIL.

V and J are TRBV6-6 and TRBJ1-4; 8 bases line up with TRBD1. In germline, CDR1 is MNHNY, CDR2 SVGAGI (reference sequence). This CDR3 contains 14 residues. V lost 6 bases, J lost 4 bases, and 4 bases stayed unmatched. CDR3 in amino acids: CASRDRGFNEKLFF. The CDR3 region has the DNA TGTGCCAGCAGAGACAGGGGATTTAATGAAAAACTGTTTTTT.

The gene calls are TRBV5-1 and TRBJ2-5, with D maybe TRBD1 (5 bases). The J call may be faulty, since TRBJ2-7 better matches the DNA end. This CDR3 spans 17 amino acids. Germline V gives CDR1 SGHRS, CDR2 YFSETQ. The CDR3 region is CASSANHPGKRRREQYF. The CDR3 DNA reads as TGCGCCAGCAGCGCCAATCATCCAGGGAAGCGTAGGCGCGAGCAGTACTTC.

The chain has TRBV9 and TRBJ2-2; 8 bases match TRBD2. J lost 9 bases, V lost 0 bases, and 4 bases had no gene match. The CDR3 covers 14 residues. Germline-derived CDR1 and CDR2 are SGDLS and YYNGEE. In DNA, the CDR3 is TGTGCCAGCAGCGTAGGCGGGGGGCGACGGGAGCTGTTTTTT. Translated: CASSVGGGRRELFF.

The chain carries TRBV6-1 and TRBJ2-5; tentative D call: TRBD2 (6 bases). This CDR3 is built from 13 residues. Per the germline V gene, CDR1 is MNHNS and CDR2 is SASEGT. V was trimmed by 5 bases and J by 4 bases, leaving 11 bases between them. The DNA of the CDR3 is TGTGCCAGCAGTTGGGGACTCGGAGAGACCCAGTACTTC. Protein product: CASSWGLGETQYF.

This rearrangement joins TRBV6-1 to TRBJ1-5; tentative D call: TRBD1 (5 bases). This CDR3 has 15 residues. Trimming took off 0 bases at V and 11 bases at J, with 17 bases between the two ends. Germline lookup yields CDR1 MNHNS and CDR2 SASEGT. The DNA of the CDR3 is TGTGCCAGCAGTGAAGCTCTCGCACGGGGGGGGTCCCAGCATTTT. Its translation is CASSEALARGGSQHF.

This chain joins TRBV14 and TRBJ2-1; TRBD2 might be the D (6 bases). The V gene lost 1 base and the J gene lost 7 bases, with 11 bases spanning the gap. CDR1 SGHDN and CDR2 FVKESK come from the germline V gene. This CDR3 is 14 amino acids long. The CDR3 sequence is CASSQVLARNEQFF. CDR3 nucleotides: TGTGCCAGCAGCCAAGTACTAGCTAGGAATGAGCAGTTCTTC.